This T cell receptor (beta chain) derives from a study of T cells in Graves' hyperthyroidism and ophthalmopathy. RNA transcripts provided the source from which TCR beta CDR3 regions were amplified. First-round RT-PCR targeting the TCR CDR3 was performed with the HTBI primer set. TCRdb passed the multiplex PCR reads through MiXCR, listing each CDR3 protein once. The sample holds under 350,000 distinct CDR3 sequences; 21% are singletons and the top ten take over 45%. Many counts were recorded for this clonotype. Trimming cost V 8 bases and J 7 bases, with 20 bases left between them. CDR3 length equals 15 residues. Germline V gene data show CDR1 as MDHEN and CDR2 as SYDVKM.

The chain carries TRBV28 and TRBJ2-2, with D possibly TRBD1 on 5 matching bases. This sequence was found in a woman aged 50 to 60 with Graves' hyperthyroidism. Sequencing was done on a sample of blood. The CDR3 loop reads CASRHYGPGNGELFF. In nucleotides, the CDR3 is TGTGCCAGCCGACACTATGGGCCAGGGAACGGGGAGCTGTTTTTT.